This T cell receptor beta chain was captured in a study of blood T cell repertoires in COVID-19. The wider study: Acute-phase and convalescent COVID-19 samples originated in the United States, Italy and Spain.

Data came from immunoSEQ multiplex PCR; TCRdb stores just in-frame clones and leaves some out. The table has approximately 170,000 clones, about 80% seen once; the top ten hold around 20%. The sample taken for sequencing was PBMCs or T cells enriched from blood (not recorded which). The receptor's source is a woman in her 70s in a cohort exposed to, infected with or recovered from COVID-19 (not recorded which).

In DNA form, the CDR3 reads TGTGCCAGCAGCGCGACACTTCTCTCTGGAAACACCATATATTTT. It specifies CASSATLLSGNTIYF. The rearrangement uses TRBV9 and TRBJ1-3; D not resolved. CDR3 length: 15 residues. In germline, CDR1 is SGDLS, CDR2 YYNGEE. Trimming took off 3 bases at V and 0 bases at J, with 10 bases between the two ends.